This TCR beta chain was captured by sequencing in a study of T-cell reconstitution after alpha-beta-depleted transplantation in children. At least ten counts were recorded for this clonotype. Molecular barcoding with unique molecular identifiers was used for the TCRbeta library. TCRdb re-derived calls from the PCR reads in MiXCR, one entry per CDR3 protein. The profile shows 190,000 or so distinct CDR3 sequences, roughly 14% of them singletons. The germline CDR1 and CDR2 sequences are SQVTM and ANQGSEA. The trim removed 7 bases at V and 7 bases at J, leaving 12 bases unmatched. The CDR3 contains 13 residues.

The sample was PBMCs from the stem cell graft donor, taken from the stem cell graft. The origin of this receptor is a human donor who donated a stem cell graft to a child with acute lymphoblastic leukemia. The chain is built from TRBV29-1 and TRBJ1-1, with 7 bases lining up with TRBD1. The CDR3 DNA sequence: TGCAGCGCCCCGGAACAGGGGCGGAGTGAAGCTTTCTTT. Its translation: CSAPEQGRSEAFF.